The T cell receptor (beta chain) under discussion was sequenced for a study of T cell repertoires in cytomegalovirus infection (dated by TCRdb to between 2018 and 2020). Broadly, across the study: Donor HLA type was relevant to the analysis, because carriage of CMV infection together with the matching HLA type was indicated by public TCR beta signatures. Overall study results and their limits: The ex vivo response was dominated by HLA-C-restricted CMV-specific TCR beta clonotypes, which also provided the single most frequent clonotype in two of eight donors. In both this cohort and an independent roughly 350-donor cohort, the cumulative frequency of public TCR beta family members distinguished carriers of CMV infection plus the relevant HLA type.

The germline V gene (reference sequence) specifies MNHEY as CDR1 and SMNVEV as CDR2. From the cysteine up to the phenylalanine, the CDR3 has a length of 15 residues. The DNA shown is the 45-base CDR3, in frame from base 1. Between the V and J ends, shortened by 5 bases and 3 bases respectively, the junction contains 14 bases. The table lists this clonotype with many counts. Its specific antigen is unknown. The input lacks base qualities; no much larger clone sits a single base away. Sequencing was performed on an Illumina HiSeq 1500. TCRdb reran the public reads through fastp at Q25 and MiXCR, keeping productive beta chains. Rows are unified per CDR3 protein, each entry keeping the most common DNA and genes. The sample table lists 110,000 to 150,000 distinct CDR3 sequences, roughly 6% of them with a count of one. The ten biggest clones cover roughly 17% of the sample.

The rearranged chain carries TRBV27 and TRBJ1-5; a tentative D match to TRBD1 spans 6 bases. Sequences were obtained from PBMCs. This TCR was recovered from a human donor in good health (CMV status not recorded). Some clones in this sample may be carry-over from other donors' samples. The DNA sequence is TGTGCCAGCAGTATAACAGGGTCCAACAATCAGCCCCAGCATTTT. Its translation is CASSITGSNNQPQHF.